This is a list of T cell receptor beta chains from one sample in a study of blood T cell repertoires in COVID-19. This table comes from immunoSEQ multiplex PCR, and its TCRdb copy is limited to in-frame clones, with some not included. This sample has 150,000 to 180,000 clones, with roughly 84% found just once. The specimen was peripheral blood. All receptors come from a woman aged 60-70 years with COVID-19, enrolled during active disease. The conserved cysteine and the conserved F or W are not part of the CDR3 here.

ASSLGDGGYNEQF	13	TRBJ2-1	TRBV7-9
ASKAEGEKLF	10	TRBJ1-4	TRBV19
ASSELGAGANVLT	13	TRBJ2-6	TRBV6-1
AISETGYAYNEQF	13	TRBJ2-1	TRBV10-3
ASSGASGRANEQF	13	TRBJ2-1	TRBV7-9
ATQDRRENYGYT	12	TRBJ1-2	TRBV28
ASSQPSGGFYNEQF	14	TRBJ2-1	TRBV14
ASSPLAGGEQY	11	TRBJ2-7	TRBV7-7
ASSIRGSTEAF	11	TRBJ1-1	TRBV19
ASSLGASGAYTDTQY	15	TRBJ2-3	TRBV11-3
ASGPRDRGYGENEQF	15	TRBJ2-1	TRBV12-5
ASSLGSRPGELF	12	TRBJ2-2	TRBV25-1
ASSPTTGPFLNSPLH	15	TRBJ1-6	TRBV19
ASSLARQGAGNTIY	14	TRBJ1-3	TRBV5-1
ASSFPQDRINEQF	13	TRBJ2-1	TRBV5-4
ASSSYFSNTGGSNYGYT	17	TRBJ1-2	TRBV27
ASSVGSRGDYEQY	13	TRBJ2-7	TRBV9
ATSRVAGWDQPQH	13	TRBJ1-5	TRBV15
ASSFQSGHTADTQY	14	TRBJ2-3	TRBV11-1
ATSAVTDTQY	10	TRBJ2-3	TRBV24-1
ASGLDTGLSNQPQH	14	TRBJ1-5	TRBV12-5
ASRRREKLF	9	TRBJ1-4	TRBV12-3/TRBV12-4
ASSPSRTGGTEAF	13	TRBJ1-1	TRBV18
ASSSDRKGNQPQH	13	TRBJ1-5	TRBV5-8
ASSFGLGVDTQY	12	TRBJ2-3	TRBV7-3
ASSGPGLGNTEAF	13	TRBJ1-1	TRBV7-9
SVADGEALLNTQY	13	TRBJ2-3	TRBV29-1
ASSFVPGGGKQETQY	15	TRBJ2-5	TRBV7-9
ASSLARGSNTEAF	13	TRBJ1-1	TRBV5-1
ASRGQGTTNEKLF	13	TRBJ1-4	TRBV6-6
ASSSTGRETQY	11	TRBJ2-5	TRBV11-2
ATSDLPGQGAMKDTQY	16	TRBJ2-3	TRBV24-1
TSSQVRQGDGTEAF	14	TRBJ1-1	TRBV1
ASSQALGRSTWEQY	14	TRBJ2-7	TRBV14
ASSPRGQYNEQF	12	TRBJ2-1	TRBV9
ASSYSINEKLF	11	TRBJ1-4	TRBV6-5
ASSDLTGLGSSYNEQF	16	TRBJ2-1	TRBV6-1
ASTPISGNQETQY	13	TRBJ2-5	TRBV6-5
AISLQGPSYGYT	12	TRBJ1-2	TRBV10-3
ASSYAPGRGTEAF	13	TRBJ1-1	TRBV6-5
ASSYSSDRGYTEAF	14	TRBJ1-1	TRBV6-5
ASSVVRGTEAF	11	TRBJ1-1	TRBV9
ASSYSGTGVDGYT	13	TRBJ1-2	TRBV6-5
ATSRDSNQPQH	11	TRBJ1-5	TRBV24-1
ASSLGGTGTDTQY	13	TRBJ2-3	TRBV11-3
ASLGLAGGNEQF	12	TRBJ2-1	TRBV27
ASSVDVRTSGRILPNEQF	18	TRBJ2-1	TRBV13
ASSQEELAGSYNEQF	15	TRBJ2-1	TRBV4-1
ASSPRDLNSPLH	12	TRBJ1-6	TRBV18
ASSLAGVGTGELF	13	TRBJ2-2	TRBV7-3
ASRATVDTGNTIY	13	TRBJ1-3	TRBV27
ASSEGYGYT	9	TRBJ1-2	TRBV5-6
ASRPPTGRNTEAF	13	TRBJ1-1	TRBV6-5
ASSPGQDLNYGYT	13	TRBJ1-2	TRBV19
ASSTGGAGGNTIY	13	TRBJ1-3	TRBV9